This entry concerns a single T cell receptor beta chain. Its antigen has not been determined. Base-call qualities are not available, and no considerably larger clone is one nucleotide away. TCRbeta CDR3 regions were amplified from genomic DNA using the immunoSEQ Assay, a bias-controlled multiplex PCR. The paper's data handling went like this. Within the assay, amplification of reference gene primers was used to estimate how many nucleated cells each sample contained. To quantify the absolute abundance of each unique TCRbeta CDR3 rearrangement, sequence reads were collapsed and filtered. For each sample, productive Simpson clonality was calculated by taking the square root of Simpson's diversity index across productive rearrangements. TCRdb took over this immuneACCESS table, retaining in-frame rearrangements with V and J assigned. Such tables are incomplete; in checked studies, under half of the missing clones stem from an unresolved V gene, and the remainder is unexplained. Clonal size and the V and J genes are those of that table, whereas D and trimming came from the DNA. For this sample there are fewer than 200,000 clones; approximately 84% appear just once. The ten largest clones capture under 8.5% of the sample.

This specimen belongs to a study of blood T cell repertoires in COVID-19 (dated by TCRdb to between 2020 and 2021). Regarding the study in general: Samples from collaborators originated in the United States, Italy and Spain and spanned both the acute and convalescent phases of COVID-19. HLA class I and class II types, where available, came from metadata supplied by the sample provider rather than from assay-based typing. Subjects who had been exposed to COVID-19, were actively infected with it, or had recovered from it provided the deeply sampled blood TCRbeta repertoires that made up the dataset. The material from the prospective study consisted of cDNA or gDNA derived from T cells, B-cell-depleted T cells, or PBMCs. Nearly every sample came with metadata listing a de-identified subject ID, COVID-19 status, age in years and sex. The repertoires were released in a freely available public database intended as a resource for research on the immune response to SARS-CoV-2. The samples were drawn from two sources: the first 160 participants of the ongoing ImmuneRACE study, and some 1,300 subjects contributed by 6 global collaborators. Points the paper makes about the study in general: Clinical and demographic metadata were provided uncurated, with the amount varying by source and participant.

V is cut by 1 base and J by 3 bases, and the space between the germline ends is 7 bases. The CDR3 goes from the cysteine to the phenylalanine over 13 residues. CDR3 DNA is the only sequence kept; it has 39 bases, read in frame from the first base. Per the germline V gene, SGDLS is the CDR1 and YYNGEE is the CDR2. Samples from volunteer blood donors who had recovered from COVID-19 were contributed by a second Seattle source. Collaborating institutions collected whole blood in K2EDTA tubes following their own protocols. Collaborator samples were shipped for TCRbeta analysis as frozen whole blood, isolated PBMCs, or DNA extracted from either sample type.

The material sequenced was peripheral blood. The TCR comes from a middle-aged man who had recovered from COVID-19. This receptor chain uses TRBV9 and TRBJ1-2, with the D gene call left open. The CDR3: CASSVSSYYGYTF. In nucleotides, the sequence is TGTGCCAGCAGCGTAAGTAGCTACTATGGCTACACCTTC.